Presented here are 10 T cell receptor beta chains from one specimen sequenced in a study of Ad26.COV2.S vaccination and SARS-CoV-2 variants. Indicated treatment: roughly 20 received Ad26.COV2.S at low or high dose, single or two shots; five or six received placebo; per-sample allocation not given. Sample collection was performed on day 63 after the first vaccine or placebo injection. Profiled with immunoSEQ multiplex PCR; TCRdb holds only in-frame clones, not every one. Of approximately 460,000 clones in the sample, roughly nine tenths were seen once. The material was peripheral blood, obtained in a trial of Ad26.COV2.S vaccine versus placebo. The source of these receptors is a person between 18 and 65 years old who received the Ad26.COV2.S COVID-19 vaccine or a placebo.

CDR3 sequence: CASSLFGGAQPQHF. DNA of the CDR3: TGTGCCAGCAGTTTATTTGGGGGGGCTCAGCCCCAGCATTTT. The chain combines TRBV28 with TRBJ1-5; tentative D call: TRBD1 (6 bases). Between the trimmed V and J ends, which lost 1 base and 6 bases, there was a span of 10 bases. The length of the CDR3 is 14 residues. Germline V gene sequence: CDR1 MDHEN, CDR2 SYDVKM.

The CDR3 region is CASSYSASLSGNTIYF. The CDR3 nucleotides are TGTGCCAGCAGTTACTCGGCAAGTTTATCTGGAAACACCATATATTTT. V gene TRBV6-5 combines with J gene TRBJ1-3, with no clear D. The CDR3 extends over 16 amino acids. CDR1 MNHEY and CDR2 SVGAGI come from the germline V gene. The V gene lost 0 bases and the J gene lost 1 base, with 10 bases spanning the gap.

The chain links TRBV28 to TRBJ2-7; D call uncertain. The CDR3 sequence is 13 residues long. Germline V gene lookup returns CDR1 MDHEN and CDR2 SYDVKM. V was cut by 3 bases and J by 1 base, with 7 bases left in between. This CDR3 reads CASSLVFSYEQYF. The CDR3, as DNA: TGTGCCAGCAGTTTGGTATTTTCCTACGAGCAGTACTTC.

Of note for this clone: At one end, the junction sequence differs from germline, possibly due to a read error. The chain uses TRBV5-4 and TRBJ2-1; maybe TRBD1 (6 bases). This CDR3 has 18 amino acids. CDR1 SGHNT and CDR2 YYREEE come from the germline V gene (reference sequence). The CDR3 region is CASSLRGRTAHEGHDQFF. For the CDR3, the DNA is TGTGCCAGCAGCTTGCGTGGTCGGACAGCTCATGAAGGGCATGATCAGTTCTTC.

The CDR3 protein is CATSTERGASGANVLTF. CDR3 DNA sequence: TGTGCCACCAGCACAGAGAGAGGGGCCTCTGGGGCCAACGTCCTGACTTTC. The chain recombines TRBV15 with TRBJ2-6; D is tentatively TRBD1 or TRBD2 (5 bases each). Germline-derived CDR1 and CDR2 are LNHNV and YYDKDF (reference sequence). The CDR3 runs 17 residues. The germline V and J ends were trimmed by 4 bases and 0 bases, with 13 bases remaining between them.

The chain has TRBV3-1 (or the pseudogene TRBV3-2) and TRBJ2-5; D unclear. This CDR3 is 14 amino acids long. Trimming pared 2 bases from V and 0 bases from J, leaving 7 bases between. The germline gives CDR1 LGHDT, CDR2 YNNKEL (reference sequence). Written as DNA, the CDR3 is TGTGCCAGCAGCCAACAGAACGACCAAGAGACCCAGTACTTC. This codes for CASSQQNDQETQYF.

This chain links TRBV3-1 (or the pseudogene TRBV3-2) with TRBJ2-7, with D tentatively TRBD1 or TRBD2 (7 bases each). Germline V gene sequence: CDR1 LGHDT, CDR2 YNNKEL (reference sequence). The CDR3 spans 18 residues. V gave up 5 bases and J gave up 4 bases, with 27 bases separating them. The CDR3 coding sequence is TGTGCCAGCAGCGATCAGGGGGGGCCGGGACGGGGGAGGTACGAGCAGTACTTC. Translation: CASSDQGGPGRGRYEQYF.

Regarding this clone: Without the conserved terminal phenylalanine or tryptophan, this CDR3 likely stems from a read error. It is unclear where the CDR3 begins or ends on the DNA, so no DNA is shown, and the CDR3 is as TCRdb lists it. The chain links TRBV11-3 to TRBJ1-2. The CDR3 is made up of 12 amino acids, end residues included. Germline CDR1 reads SGHNT; CDR2 reads YENEEA. CDR3 sequence reads: CASSLDLNGGLV.

The CDR3 protein is CASSLALYNEQFF. CDR3 DNA: TGTGCCAGCAGCTTGGCCCTTTACAATGAGCAGTTCTTC. The V and J genes are TRBV7-9 and TRBJ2-1; D not resolved. Deletions cut 3 bases from V and 4 bases from J, with 7 bases between. The CDR3 totals 13 residues. Germline CDR1 is SEHNR and CDR2 is FQNEAQ (reference sequence).

The CDR3 sequence: CASRDGDRGNEKLFF. The CDR3 nucleotides read TGTGCCAGCAGGGACGGAGACAGGGGGAATGAAAAACTGTTTTTT. V gene TRBV6-5 combines with J gene TRBJ1-4; 9 bases line up with TRBD1. Germline V gene data show CDR1 as MNHEY and CDR2 as SVGAGI. The length of the CDR3 is 15 residues. V dropped 6 bases and J dropped 5; count of bases not matched to a gene: 7.